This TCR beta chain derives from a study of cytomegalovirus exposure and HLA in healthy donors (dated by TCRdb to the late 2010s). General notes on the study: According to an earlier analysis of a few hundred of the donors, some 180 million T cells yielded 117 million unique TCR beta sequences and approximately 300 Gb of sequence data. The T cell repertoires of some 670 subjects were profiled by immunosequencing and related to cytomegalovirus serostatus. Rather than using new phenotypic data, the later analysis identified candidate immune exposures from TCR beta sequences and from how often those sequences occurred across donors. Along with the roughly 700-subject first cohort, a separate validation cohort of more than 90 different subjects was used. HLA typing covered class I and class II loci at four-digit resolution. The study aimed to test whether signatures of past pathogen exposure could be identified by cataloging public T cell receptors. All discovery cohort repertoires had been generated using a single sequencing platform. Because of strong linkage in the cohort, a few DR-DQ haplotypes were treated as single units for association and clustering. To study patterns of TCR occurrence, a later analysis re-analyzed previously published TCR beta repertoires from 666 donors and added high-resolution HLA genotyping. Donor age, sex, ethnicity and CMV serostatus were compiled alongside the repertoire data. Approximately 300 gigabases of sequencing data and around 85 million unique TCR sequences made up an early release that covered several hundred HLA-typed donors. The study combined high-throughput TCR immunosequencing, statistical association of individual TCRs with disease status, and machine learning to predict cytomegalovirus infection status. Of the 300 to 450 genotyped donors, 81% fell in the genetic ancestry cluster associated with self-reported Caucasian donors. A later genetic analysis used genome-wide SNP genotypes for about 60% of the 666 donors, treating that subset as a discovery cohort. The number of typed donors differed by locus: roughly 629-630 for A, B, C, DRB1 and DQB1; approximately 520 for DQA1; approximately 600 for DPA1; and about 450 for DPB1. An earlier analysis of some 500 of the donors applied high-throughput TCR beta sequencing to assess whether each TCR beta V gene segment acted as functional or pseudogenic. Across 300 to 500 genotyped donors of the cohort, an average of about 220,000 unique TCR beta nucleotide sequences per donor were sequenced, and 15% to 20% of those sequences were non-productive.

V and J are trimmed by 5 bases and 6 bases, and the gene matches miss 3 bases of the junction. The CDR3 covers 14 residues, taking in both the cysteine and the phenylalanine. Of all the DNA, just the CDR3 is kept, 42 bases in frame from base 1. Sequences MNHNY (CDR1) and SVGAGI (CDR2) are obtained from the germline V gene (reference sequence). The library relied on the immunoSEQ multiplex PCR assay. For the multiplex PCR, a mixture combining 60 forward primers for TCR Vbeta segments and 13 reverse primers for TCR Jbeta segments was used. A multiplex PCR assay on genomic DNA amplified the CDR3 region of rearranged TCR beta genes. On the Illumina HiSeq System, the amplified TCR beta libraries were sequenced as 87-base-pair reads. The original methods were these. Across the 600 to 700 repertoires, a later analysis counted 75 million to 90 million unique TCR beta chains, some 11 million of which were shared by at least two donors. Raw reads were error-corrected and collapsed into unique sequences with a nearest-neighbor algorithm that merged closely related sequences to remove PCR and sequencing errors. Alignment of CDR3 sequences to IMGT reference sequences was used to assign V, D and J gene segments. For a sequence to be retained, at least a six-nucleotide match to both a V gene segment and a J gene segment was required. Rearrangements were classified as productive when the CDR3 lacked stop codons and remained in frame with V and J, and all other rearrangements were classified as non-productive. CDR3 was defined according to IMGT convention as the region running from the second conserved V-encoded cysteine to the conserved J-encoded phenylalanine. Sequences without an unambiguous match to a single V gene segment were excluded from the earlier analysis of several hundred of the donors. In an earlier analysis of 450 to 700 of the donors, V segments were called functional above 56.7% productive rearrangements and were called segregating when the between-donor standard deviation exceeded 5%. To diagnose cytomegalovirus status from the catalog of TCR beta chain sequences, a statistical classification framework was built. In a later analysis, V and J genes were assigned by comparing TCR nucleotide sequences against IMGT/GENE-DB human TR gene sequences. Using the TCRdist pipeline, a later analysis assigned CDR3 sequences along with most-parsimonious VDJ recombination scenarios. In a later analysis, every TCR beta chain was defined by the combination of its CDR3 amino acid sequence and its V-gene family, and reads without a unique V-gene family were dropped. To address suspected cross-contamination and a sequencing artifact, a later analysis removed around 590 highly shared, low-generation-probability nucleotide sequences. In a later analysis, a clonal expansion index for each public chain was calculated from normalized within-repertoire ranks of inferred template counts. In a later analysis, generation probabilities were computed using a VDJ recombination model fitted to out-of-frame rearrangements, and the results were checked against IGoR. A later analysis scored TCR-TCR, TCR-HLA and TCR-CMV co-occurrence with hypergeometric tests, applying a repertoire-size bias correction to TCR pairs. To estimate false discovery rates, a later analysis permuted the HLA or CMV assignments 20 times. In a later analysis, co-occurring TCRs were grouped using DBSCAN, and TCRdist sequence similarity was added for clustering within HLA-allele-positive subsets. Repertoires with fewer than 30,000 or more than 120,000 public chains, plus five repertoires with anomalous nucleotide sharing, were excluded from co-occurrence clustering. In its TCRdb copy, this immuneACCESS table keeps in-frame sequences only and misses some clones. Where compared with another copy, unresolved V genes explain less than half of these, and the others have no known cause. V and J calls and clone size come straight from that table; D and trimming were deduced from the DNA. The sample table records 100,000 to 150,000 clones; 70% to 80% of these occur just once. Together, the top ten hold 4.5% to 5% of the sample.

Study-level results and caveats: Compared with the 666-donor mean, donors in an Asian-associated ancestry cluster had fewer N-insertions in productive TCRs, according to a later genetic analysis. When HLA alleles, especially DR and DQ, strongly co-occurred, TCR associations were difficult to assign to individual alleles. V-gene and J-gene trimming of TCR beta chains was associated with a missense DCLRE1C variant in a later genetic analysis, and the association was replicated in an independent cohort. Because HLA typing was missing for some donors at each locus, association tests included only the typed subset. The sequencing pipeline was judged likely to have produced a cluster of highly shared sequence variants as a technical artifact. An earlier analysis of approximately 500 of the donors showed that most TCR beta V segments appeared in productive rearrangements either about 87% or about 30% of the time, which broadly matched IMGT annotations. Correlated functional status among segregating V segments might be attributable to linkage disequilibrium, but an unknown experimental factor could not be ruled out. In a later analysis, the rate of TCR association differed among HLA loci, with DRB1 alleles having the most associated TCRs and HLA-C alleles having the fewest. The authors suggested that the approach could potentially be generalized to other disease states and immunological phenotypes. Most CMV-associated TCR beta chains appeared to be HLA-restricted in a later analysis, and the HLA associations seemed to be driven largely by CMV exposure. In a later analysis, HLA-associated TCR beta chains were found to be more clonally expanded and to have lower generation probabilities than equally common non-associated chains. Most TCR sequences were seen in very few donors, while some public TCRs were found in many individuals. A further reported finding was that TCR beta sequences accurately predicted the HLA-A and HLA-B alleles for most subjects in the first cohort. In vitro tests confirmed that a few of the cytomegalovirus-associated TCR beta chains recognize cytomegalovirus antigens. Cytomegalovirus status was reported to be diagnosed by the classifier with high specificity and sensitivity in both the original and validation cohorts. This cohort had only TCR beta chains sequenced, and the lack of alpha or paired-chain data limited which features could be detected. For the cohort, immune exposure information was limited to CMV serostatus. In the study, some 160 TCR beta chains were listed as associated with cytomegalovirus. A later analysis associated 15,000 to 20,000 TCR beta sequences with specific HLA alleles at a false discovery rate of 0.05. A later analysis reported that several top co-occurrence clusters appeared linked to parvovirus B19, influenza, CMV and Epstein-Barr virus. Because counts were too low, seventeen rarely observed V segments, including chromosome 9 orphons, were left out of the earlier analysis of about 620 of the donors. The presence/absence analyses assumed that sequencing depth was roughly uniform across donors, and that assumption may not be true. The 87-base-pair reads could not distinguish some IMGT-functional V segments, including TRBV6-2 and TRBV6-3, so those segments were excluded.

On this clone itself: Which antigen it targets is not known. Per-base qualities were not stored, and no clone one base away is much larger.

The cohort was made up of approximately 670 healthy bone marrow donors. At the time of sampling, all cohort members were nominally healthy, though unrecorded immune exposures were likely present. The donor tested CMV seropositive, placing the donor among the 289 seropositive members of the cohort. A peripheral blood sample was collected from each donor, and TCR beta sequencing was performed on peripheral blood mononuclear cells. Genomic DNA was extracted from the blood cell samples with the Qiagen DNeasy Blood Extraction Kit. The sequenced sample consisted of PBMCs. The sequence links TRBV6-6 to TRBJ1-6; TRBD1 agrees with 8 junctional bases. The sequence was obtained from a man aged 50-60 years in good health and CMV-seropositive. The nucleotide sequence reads TGTGCCAGCAGTCCCGACAGGGGTAATTCACCCCTCCACTTT. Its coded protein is CASSPDRGNSPLHF.